This T cell receptor beta chain was profiled in a study of radiation and T cells in renal cell carcinoma. General observations from the study: No pretreatment tumor biopsies were available for baseline clonotypes.

Here immunoSEQ multiplex PCR was the method, and the copy in TCRdb shows in-frame clones only, minus some. The sample shows around 180,000 clones, around 90% of them seen only once. Time point: blood 4 weeks post-SBRT, at nephrectomy. Stated treatment: 15 Gy SBRT to primary tumor, nephrectomy 4 weeks later. Nephrectomy followed 15 Gy stereotactic body radiation by 4 weeks. Serial blood draws occurred at baseline and 2 and 4 weeks post-SBRT. Points on this clone: Its antigen is unidentified.

The receptor comes from a woman aged 45 to 65 with renal cell carcinoma. The sample in question was blood, obtained from a patient whose treatment included radiotherapy and nephrectomy.

The CDR3 loop reads CASRRQYHSGNTIYF. The CDR3 coding sequence is TGTGCCAGCAGACGACAGTACCACTCTGGAAACACCATATATTTT. V usage is TRBV6-5 and J usage is TRBJ1-3, with a possible D match to TRBD1 (5 bases). CDR1 and CDR2 (germline): MNHEY, SVGAGI. Deletions cut 6 bases from V and 0 bases from J, with 12 bases between. The CDR3 is made up of 15 amino acids.